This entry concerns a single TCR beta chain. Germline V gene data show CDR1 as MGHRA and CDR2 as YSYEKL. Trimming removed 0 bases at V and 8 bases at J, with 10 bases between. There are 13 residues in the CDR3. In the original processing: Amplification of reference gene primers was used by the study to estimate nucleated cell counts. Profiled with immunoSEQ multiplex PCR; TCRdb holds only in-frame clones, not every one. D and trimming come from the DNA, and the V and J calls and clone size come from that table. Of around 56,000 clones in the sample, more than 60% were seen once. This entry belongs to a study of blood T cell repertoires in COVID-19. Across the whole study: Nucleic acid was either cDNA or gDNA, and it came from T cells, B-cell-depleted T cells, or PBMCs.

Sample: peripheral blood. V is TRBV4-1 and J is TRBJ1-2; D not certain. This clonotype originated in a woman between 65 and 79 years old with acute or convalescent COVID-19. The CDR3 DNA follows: TGCGCCAGCAGCCAAGACCGTAGGAGGGGCTACACCTTC. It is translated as CASSQDRRRGYTF.